This TCR beta chain was identified in a study of beta chain features in type 1 diabetes. To note about this clone: The antigen remains undetermined.

Study-wide findings and caveats: Whether HLA type influences TCRB rearrangement remained unresolved here. Type 1 diabetes patients had TCRB CDR3s that were shorter (moderately but significantly so) in all four CD4+ subsets. In comparison with healthy donors, patients had naive, central memory and Treg TCRB repertoires that appeared more similar.

Blood was collected once per donor into heparin, averaging approximately 110 mL. The CDR3 contains 15 residues. Trimming removed 2 bases from V and 7 bases from J, with 14 bases in between. Germline-derived CDR1 and CDR2 are LGHNA and YSLEER. As every portion of the isolated RNA was reverse transcribed, the sequencing read expressed TCRB transcripts. Method: immunoSEQ multiplex PCR; TCRdb's copy keeps in-frame clones and lacks some. The sample lists 100,000 to 150,000 clones; about 18% were seen once. The V gene is TRBV4-3, the J gene TRBJ2-2; perhaps TRBD2 as D (5 bases). The sequencing sample was made of central memory CD4+ T cells from blood. This sequence was found in a young man with type 1 diabetes. This CDR3 reads CASSQLTSGIGELFF. In DNA form, the CDR3 reads TGCGCCAGCAGCCAACTGACTTCGGGGATCGGGGAGCTGTTTTTT.